This entry is about one TCR beta chain. This CDR3 region has 16 residues. The germline V gene has CDR1 SEHNR and CDR2 FQNEAQ (reference sequence). V shed 4 bases and J 0 bases; nucleotides not matched to a gene: 5. Authors' analysis steps: Amplifying reference gene primers gave estimates of nucleated cell counts. Method: immunoSEQ multiplex PCR; TCRdb's copy keeps in-frame clones and lacks some. That table furnishes V, J and clone size, whereas the DNA furnished D and trimming. This sample has hundreds of thousands of clones, with around 90% found just once. The data originate from a study of blood T cell repertoires in COVID-19.

This sequence originates from a woman between 45 and 65 years old who had recovered from COVID-19. This chain links TRBV7-9 with TRBJ2-7; TRBD2 matches at 11 bases. Sequenced input: PBMCs or T cells enriched from blood (not recorded which). The DNA of the CDR3 is TGTGCCAGCAGCTCGACTAGCGGGGCCATCTCCTACGAGCAGTACTTC. Amino acid sequence: CASSSTSGAISYEQYF.